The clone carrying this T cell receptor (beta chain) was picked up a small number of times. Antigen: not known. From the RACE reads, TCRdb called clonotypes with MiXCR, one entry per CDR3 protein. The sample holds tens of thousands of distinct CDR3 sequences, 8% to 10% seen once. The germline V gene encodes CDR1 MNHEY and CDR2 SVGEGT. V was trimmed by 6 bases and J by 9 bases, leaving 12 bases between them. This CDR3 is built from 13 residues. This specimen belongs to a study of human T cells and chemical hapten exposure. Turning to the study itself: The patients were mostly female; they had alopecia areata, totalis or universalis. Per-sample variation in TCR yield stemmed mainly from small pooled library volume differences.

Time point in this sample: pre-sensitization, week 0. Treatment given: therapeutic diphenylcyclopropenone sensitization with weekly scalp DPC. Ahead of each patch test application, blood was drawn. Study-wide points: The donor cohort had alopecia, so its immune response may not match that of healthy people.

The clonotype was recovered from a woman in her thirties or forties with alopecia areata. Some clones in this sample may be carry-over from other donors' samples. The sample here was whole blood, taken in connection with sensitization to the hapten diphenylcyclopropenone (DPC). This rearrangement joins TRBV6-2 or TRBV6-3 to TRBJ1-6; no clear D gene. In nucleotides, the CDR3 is TGTGCCAGCAGGGACGAGGGAGCTTCACCCCTCCACTTT. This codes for CASRDEGASPLHF.